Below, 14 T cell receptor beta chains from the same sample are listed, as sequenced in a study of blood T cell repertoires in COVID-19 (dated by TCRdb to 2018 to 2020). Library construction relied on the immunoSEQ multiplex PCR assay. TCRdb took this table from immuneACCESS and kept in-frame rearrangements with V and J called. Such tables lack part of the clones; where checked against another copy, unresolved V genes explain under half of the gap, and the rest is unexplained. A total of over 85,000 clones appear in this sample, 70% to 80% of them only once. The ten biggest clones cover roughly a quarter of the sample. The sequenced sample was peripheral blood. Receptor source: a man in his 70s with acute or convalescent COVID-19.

CDR3 sequence (DNA): TGTGCCAGCACCCTTGCGGGTGCGGGAGCCGTGTACGAGCAGTACTTC. Translation: CASTLAGAGAVYEQYF. The chain recombines TRBV28 with TRBJ2-7; the match to TRBD2 covers 7 bases. This CDR3 region has 16 residues. CDR1 and CDR2 from the germline V gene are MDHEN and SYDVKM. The J segment lost 4 bases and the V segment lost 7 bases, leaving 16 bases of the junction unmatched. The variable domain in full, with the rest retrieved from reference TRBV28 and TRBJ2-7, is DVKVTQSSRYLVKRTGEKVFLECVQDMDHENMFWYRQDPGLGLRLIYFSYDVKMKEKGDIPEGYSVSREKKERFSLILESASTNQTSMYLCASTLAGAGAVYEQYFGPGTRLTVT.

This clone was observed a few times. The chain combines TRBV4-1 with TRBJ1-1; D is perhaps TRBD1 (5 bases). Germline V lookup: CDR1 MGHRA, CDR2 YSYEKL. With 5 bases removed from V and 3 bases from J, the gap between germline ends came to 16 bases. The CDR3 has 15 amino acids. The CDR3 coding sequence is TGCGCCAGCAGCACCCGACATGGGGGGGACACTGAAGCTTTCTTT. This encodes CASSTRHGGDTEAFF.

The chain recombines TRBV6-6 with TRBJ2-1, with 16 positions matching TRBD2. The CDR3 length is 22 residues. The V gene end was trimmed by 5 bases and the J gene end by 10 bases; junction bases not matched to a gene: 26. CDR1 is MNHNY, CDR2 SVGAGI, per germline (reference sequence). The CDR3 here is CASSQGLAGGSRWPPLPEEQFF. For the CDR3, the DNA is TGTGCCAGCAGTCAGGGACTAGCGGGAGGGTCCCGATGGCCGCCTTTGCCTGAGGAGCAGTTCTTC.

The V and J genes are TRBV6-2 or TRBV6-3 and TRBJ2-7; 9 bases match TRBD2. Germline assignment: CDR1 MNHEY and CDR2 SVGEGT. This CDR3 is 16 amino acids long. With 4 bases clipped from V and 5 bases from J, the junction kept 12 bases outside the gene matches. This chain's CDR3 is CASSWNPGTSIHEQYF. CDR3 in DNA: TGTGCCAGCAGTTGGAACCCCGGGACTAGCATCCACGAGCAGTACTTC.

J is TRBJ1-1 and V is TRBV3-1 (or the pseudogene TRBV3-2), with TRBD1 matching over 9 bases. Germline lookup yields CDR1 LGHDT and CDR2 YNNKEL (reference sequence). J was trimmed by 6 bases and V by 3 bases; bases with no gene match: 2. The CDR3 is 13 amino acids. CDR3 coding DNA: TGTGCCAGCAGCCATGGGACAGGGTCTGAAGCTTTCTTT. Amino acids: CASSHGTGSEAFF.

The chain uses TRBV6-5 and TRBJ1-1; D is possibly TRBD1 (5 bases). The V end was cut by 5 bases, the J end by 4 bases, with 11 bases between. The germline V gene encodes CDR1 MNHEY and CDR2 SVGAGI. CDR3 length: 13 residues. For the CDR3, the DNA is TGTGCCAGCAGTATTGACAGAGGCACTGAAGCTTTCTTT. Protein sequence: CASSIDRGTEAFF.

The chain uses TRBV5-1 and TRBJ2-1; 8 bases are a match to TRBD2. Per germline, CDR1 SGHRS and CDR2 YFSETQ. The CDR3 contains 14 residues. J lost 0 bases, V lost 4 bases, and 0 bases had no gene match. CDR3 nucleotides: TGCGCCAGCAGCAGCGGGAGCTCCTACAATGAGCAGTTCTTC. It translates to CASSSGSSYNEQFF.

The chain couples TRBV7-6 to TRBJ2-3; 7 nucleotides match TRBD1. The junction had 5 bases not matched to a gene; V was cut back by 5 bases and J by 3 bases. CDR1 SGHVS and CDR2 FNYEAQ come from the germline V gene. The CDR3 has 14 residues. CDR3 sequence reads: CASSPDRVTDTQYF. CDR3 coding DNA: TGTGCCAGCAGCCCCGACAGGGTTACAGATACGCAGTATTTT.

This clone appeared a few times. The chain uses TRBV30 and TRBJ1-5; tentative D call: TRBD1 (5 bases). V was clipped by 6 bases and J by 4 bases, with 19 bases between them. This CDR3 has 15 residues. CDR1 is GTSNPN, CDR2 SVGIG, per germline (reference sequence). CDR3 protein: CACTPMGGANQPQHF. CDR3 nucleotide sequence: TGTGCCTGTACCCCTATGGGAGGGGCAAATCAGCCCCAGCATTTT.

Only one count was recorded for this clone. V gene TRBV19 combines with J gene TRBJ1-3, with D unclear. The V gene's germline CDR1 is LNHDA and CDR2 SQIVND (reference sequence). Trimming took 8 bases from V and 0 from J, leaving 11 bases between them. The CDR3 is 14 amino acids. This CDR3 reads CASANGISGNTIYF. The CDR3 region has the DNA TGTGCCAGTGCAAACGGGATCTCTGGAAACACCATATATTTT.

The CDR3 region is CASSAARDRVMNTEAFF. In nucleotides, the CDR3 is TGTGCCAGCAGCGCGGCGCGGGACAGGGTTATGAACACTGAAGCTTTCTTT. The rearrangement joins TRBV7-2 to TRBJ1-1, with TRBD1 identical over 9 bases. The CDR3 has 17 residues. Germline assignment: CDR1 SGHTA and CDR2 FQGNSA. Losses at the gene ends were 5 bases for V and 0 bases for J; bases not matched to a gene: 10.

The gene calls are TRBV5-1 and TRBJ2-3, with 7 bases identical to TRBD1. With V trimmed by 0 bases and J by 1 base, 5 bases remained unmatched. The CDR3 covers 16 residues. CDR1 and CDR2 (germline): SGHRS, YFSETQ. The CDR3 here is CASSLVGGQGTDTQYF. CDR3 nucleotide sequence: TGCGCCAGCAGCTTGGTTGGTGGACAGGGCACAGATACGCAGTATTTT.

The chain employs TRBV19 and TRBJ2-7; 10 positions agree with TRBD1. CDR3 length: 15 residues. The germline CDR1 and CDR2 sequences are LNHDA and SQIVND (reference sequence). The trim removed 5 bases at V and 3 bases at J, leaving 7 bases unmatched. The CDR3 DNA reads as TGTGCCAGTAGTTTCTCGGACAGGGGGAGCTACGAGCAGTACTTC. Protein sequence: CASSFSDRGSYEQYF.

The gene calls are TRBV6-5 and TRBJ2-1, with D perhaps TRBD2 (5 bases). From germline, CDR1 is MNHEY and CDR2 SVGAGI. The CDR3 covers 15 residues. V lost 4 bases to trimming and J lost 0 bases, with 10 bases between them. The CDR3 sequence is CASSSRTPSYNEQFF. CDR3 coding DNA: TGTGCCAGCAGTTCTCGGACTCCCTCCTACAATGAGCAGTTCTTC.